These 21 T cell receptor beta chains share one sample of origin, sequenced in a study of stem cell transplantation in POMP-related autoinflammatory disease. Method: immunoSEQ multiplex PCR; TCRdb's copy keeps in-frame clones and lacks some. The data show some 31,000 clones, with 85% to 90% seen just once and around 0.72% held by the top ten. Sequencing was performed on CD4+ T cells from PBMCs, taken before stem cell transplantation. The receptors shown here come from a human donor with POMP-related autoinflammation and immune dysregulation (PRAID).

The chain links TRBV6-1 to TRBJ2-1; TRBD2 aligns across 8 bases. CDR1 is MNHNS and CDR2 is SASEGT in the germline V gene. The CDR3 is 20 amino acids. Trimming at V came to 3 bases and at J to 4 bases, leaving 20 bases not matched to a gene. Written as DNA, the CDR3 is TGTGCCAGCAGTGACCGACTAGCGAACTCTATAAATAGATTATACAATGAGCAGTTCTTC. Protein sequence: CASSDRLANSINRLYNEQFF.

For the CDR3, the DNA is TGTGCCAGCAGACGGACAGGCGGGAATGAAAAACTGTTTTTT. Translation gives CASRRTGGNEKLFF. V gene TRBV2 combines with J gene TRBJ1-4; the match to TRBD1 covers 7 bases. V shed 6 bases, J shed 5 bases, and the junction held 6 bases outside the gene matches. The CDR3 has 14 residues. Per the germline V gene, CDR1 is SNHLY and CDR2 is FYNNEI.

The gene calls are TRBV7-3 and TRBJ2-2; 9 bases match TRBD2. Germline CDR1 and CDR2: SGHTA and FQGTGA. V lost 5 bases, J lost 6 bases, and 13 bases stayed unmatched. The CDR3 spans 17 residues. The CDR3 nucleotides are TGTGCCAGCAGCCTAGATCTGGCGGGAGGGTTGTCCGGGGAGCTGTTTTTT. Translation gives CASSLDLAGGLSGELFF.

The chain carries TRBV28 and TRBJ2-7; maybe TRBD2 (7 bases). The CDR3 spans 11 residues. Germline V gene sequence: CDR1 MDHEN, CDR2 SYDVKM. V was pared by 7 bases and J by 6 bases, with 10 bases between. The CDR3 DNA reads TGTGCCAGCATCGGGGGGCGCGAGCAGTACTTC. Its protein is CASIGGREQYF.

The chain couples TRBV27 to TRBJ1-1; D remains unclear. V was cut by 4 bases and J by 3 bases, with 9 bases left in between. Germline-derived CDR1 and CDR2 are MNHEY and SMNVEV (reference sequence). The CDR3 contains 13 residues. The CDR3 region has the DNA TGTGCCAGCAGTTGGAAGGTGGACACTGAAGCTTTCTTT. This sequence encodes CASSWKVDTEAFF.

This clone was seen more than once but under ten times. The CDR3 DNA is TGTGCCAGCAGCCAGACAGACTGGAATCAGCCCCAGCATTTT. Its protein product is CASSQTDWNQPQHF. The rearrangement joins TRBV6-5 to TRBJ1-5; TRBD1 is a possible D gene (5 bases). V lost 6 bases to trimming and J lost 4 bases, with 13 bases between them. Germline loops: CDR1 MNHEY, CDR2 SVGAGI. This CDR3 region has 14 residues.

The chain combines TRBV4-1 with TRBJ2-1, with D tentatively TRBD2 (6 bases). The CDR3 is 16 amino acids. The germline gives CDR1 MGHRA, CDR2 YSYEKL. Trimming stripped 4 bases from V and 0 bases from J, with 13 bases between. In DNA, the CDR3 is TGCGCCAGCAGCCGCAGACTAGTAAGCTCCTACAATGAGCAGTTCTTC. Translating it yields CASSRRLVSSYNEQFF.

The chain couples TRBV4-1 to TRBJ2-6, with D perhaps TRBD2 (6 bases). In germline, CDR1 is MGHRA, CDR2 YSYEKL. The germline V and J ends were trimmed by 4 bases and 2 bases, with 15 bases remaining between them. This CDR3 is built from 17 residues. The CDR3, as DNA: TGCGCCAGCAGCCGAGAGGGGAGGCTCGCTGGGGCCAACGTCCTGACTTTC. Amino acid sequence: CASSREGRLAGANVLTF.

This chain connects TRBV20-1 to TRBJ1-2; D is ambiguous. Trimming removed 4 bases from V and 2 bases from J, with 5 bases in between. Germline V lookup: CDR1 DFQATT, CDR2 SNEGSKA (reference sequence). The CDR3 is 11 amino acids. CDR3 DNA sequence: TGCAGTGCTATAGACAACTATGGCTACACCTTC. Its protein is CSAIDNYGYTF.

This clone came up once. The V call is TRBV7-8, the J call TRBJ1-2; D might be TRBD1 (5 bases). Germline V lookup: CDR1 SGHVS, CDR2 FQNEAQ. The V end lost 4 bases, the J end lost 3 bases, and 15 bases lay between the germline ends. There are 15 residues in the CDR3. DNA for the CDR3: TGTGCCAGCAGCTCTTGGGGAGGGGTTGACTATGGCTACACCTTC. This codes for CASSSWGGVDYGYTF.

This clone appeared once. CDR3 nucleotide sequence: TGTGCCAGCTCACCAACGGGAGTCTCCTACAATGAGCAGTTCTTC. Translated: CASSPTGVSYNEQFF. The V call is TRBV18, the J call TRBJ2-1; a weak D match, TRBD2 (6 bases). V dropped 2 bases and J dropped 0 bases, with 8 bases sitting between them. CDR3 length equals 15 residues. Germline CDR1 is KGHSH and CDR2 is LQKENI.

V usage is TRBV7-8 and J usage is TRBJ2-5, with D uncertain. Germline lookup yields CDR1 SGHVS and CDR2 FQNEAQ. Trimming stripped 1 base from V and 4 bases from J, with 7 bases between. The CDR3 contains 13 residues. CDR3 coding DNA: TGTGCCAGCAGCTTAGGAGAGCGAGAGACCCAGTACTTC. Protein sequence: CASSLGERETQYF. Full variable domain (rest looked up from reference TRBV7-8 and TRBJ2-5): GAGVSQSPRYKVAKRGQDVALRCDPISGHVSLFWYQQALGQGPEFLTYFQNEAQLDKSGLPSDRFFAERPEGSVSTLKIQRTQQEDSAVYLCASSLGERETQYFGPGTRLLVL.

The V and J genes are TRBV5-4 and TRBJ2-5; TRBD2 agrees at 9 bases. The ends lost 4 bases at V and 4 bases at J; junction bases unmatched: 2. The CDR3 runs to 13 residues. Germline assignment: CDR1 SGHNT and CDR2 YYREEE (reference sequence). The CDR3 is CASSLSGRETQYF. The DNA of the CDR3 is TGTGCCAGCAGCCTTAGCGGGAGAGAGACCCAGTACTTC.

The chain carries TRBV2 and TRBJ1-1; D unclear. The V end lost 3 bases, the J end lost 1 base, and 9 bases lay between the germline ends. This CDR3 contains 14 residues. CDR1 is SNHLY and CDR2 is FYNNEI in the germline V gene. In DNA form, the CDR3 reads TGTGCCAGCAGTGAGTGGGCAGCGAACACTGAAGCTTTCTTT. Its protein is CASSEWAANTEAFF.

V usage is TRBV6-5 and J usage is TRBJ2-4; no firm D call. Trimming removed 7 bases at V and 0 bases at J, with 10 bases between. Germline V gene sequence: CDR1 MNHEY, CDR2 SVGAGI. The CDR3 runs to 14 residues. CDR3 sequence reads: CASKGPSAKNIQYF. The CDR3 region has the DNA TGTGCCAGCAAGGGTCCTTCAGCCAAAAACATTCAGTACTTC.

The chain employs TRBV30 and TRBJ2-5; TRBD1 agrees at 10 bases. The CDR3 extends over 15 amino acids. The germline V gene has CDR1 GTSNPN and CDR2 SVGIG (reference sequence). The V segment lost 3 bases and the J segment 5 bases; nucleotides outside the gene matches: 9. CDR3 loop: CAWSSGTGVRETQYF. Written as DNA, the CDR3 is TGTGCCTGGAGCTCCGGGACAGGGGTTCGGGAGACCCAGTACTTC.

The table lists this clone with a count of one. The genes are TRBV6-6 and TRBJ2-7; 9 bases are shared with TRBD1. The J segment lost 1 base and the V segment lost 6 bases, leaving 7 bases of the junction unmatched. The CDR3 covers 15 residues. Germline V lookup: CDR1 MNHNY, CDR2 SVGAGI (reference sequence). The CDR3 here is CASRPRGQGSYEQYF. CDR3 bases: TGTGCCAGCAGACCACGAGGACAGGGGTCCTACGAGCAGTACTTC.

The genes are TRBV2 and TRBJ1-1, with 7 bases identical to TRBD1. The CDR3 loop spans 14 amino acids. Germline CDR1 and CDR2: SNHLY and FYNNEI. The V segment lost 5 bases and the J segment 1 base; nucleotides outside the gene matches: 4. The CDR3 DNA sequence: TGTGCCAGCAGTCCTTACAGGGGGAACACTGAAGCTTTCTTT. Translated: CASSPYRGNTEAFF.

This rearrangement joins TRBV30 to TRBJ1-3; 8 bases fit TRBD1. The CDR3 is 16 amino acids. Unmatched junction bases numbered 10, after V lost 5 bases and J lost 1 base. The germline V gene has CDR1 GTSNPN and CDR2 SVGIG (reference sequence). The CDR3 nucleotides read TGTGCCTGGCGAACCGGGACAGGATTATCTGGAAACACCATATATTTT. This sequence encodes CAWRTGTGLSGNTIYF.

This chain joins TRBV29-1 and TRBJ2-7; D is possibly TRBD2 (7 bases). The germline gives CDR1 SQVTM, CDR2 ANQGSEA. Trimming cost V 7 bases and J 1 base, with 26 bases left between them. The CDR3 contains 17 residues. In DNA, the CDR3 is TGCAGCGCAAGGGGCCGGAGGGGGGAGGGAGCGTCCTACGAGCAGTACTTC. It encodes CSARGRRGEGASYEQYF.

This clone appeared a single time. The chain is built from TRBV2 and TRBJ2-5, with D perhaps matching TRBD2 (5 bases). Germline-derived CDR1 and CDR2 are SNHLY and FYNNEI. V dropped 4 bases and J dropped 5 bases, with 11 bases sitting between them. This CDR3 spans 13 amino acids. The CDR3 nucleotides read TGTGCCAGCAGTGGAGAAAGAGGGGAGACCCAGTACTTC. This gives the protein CASSGERGETQYF.